The 13 T cell receptor beta chains reported below all come from one sample, sequenced in a study of T cell repertoires in cytomegalovirus infection. MiXCR was run by TCRdb on the reads, yielding one entry per CDR3 protein. In the table there are roughly 920,000 distinct CDR3 sequences, around a third of which are singletons. Antigens of these TCRs are unknown. Sample: cultured CD8+ T cells from PBMCs, taken from culture after CMV antigen stimulation. These receptors were obtained from a human donor in good health (CMV status not recorded). Some clones in this sample may be carry-over from other donors' samples.

The chain employs TRBV6-8 and TRBJ2-7, with D possibly matching TRBD1 (6 bases). Looked up from germline, CDR1 is MNHGY and CDR2 is SAAAGT. CDR3 length equals 13 residues. V gave up 8 bases and J gave up 3 bases, with 14 bases separating them. CDR3 residues: CASSDTGRYEQYF. The CDR3 DNA reads TGTGCCAGCTCCGATACAGGGCGCTACGAGCAGTACTTC.

The V call is TRBV19, the J call TRBJ2-7, with D perhaps TRBD1 (5 bases). Per the germline V gene, CDR1 is LNHDA and CDR2 is SQIVND (reference sequence). The V gene lost 4 bases and the J gene lost 6 bases, with 7 bases spanning the gap. The CDR3 spans 11 residues. The CDR3 sequence: CASSTQGEQYF. The CDR3 DNA is TGTGCCAGTAGTACCCAGGGCGAGCAGTACTTC.

This clonotype showed up just a few times. CDR3 region: CASSGGQGQETQYF. The CDR3 DNA reads TGTGCCAGCTCGGGGGGACAGGGACAAGAGACCCAGTACTTC. The chain recombines TRBV5-6 with TRBJ2-5, with TRBD1 matching 9 bases. The CDR3 loop spans 14 amino acids. V lost 7 bases, J lost 2 bases, and 6 bases stayed unmatched. Germline V lookup: CDR1 SGHDT, CDR2 YYEEEE.

This rearrangement joins TRBV4-1 to TRBJ1-2; the D is unclear. The CDR3 totals 16 residues. Germline CDR1 reads MGHRA; CDR2 reads YSYEKL. Trimming shortened V by 3 bases and J by 4 bases, and 18 bases separated the two germline ends. This chain's CDR3 is CASSQGSRERTYGYTF. The DNA of the CDR3 is TGCGCCAGCAGCCAGGGTTCTAGAGAGAGAACCTATGGCTACACCTTC.

This clonotype was seen a handful of times. The rearrangement links TRBV7-9 to TRBJ2-1, with 8 positions matching TRBD2. The length of the CDR3 is 16 residues. V was pared by 1 base and J by 2 bases, with 4 bases of the junction left unmatched. Germline V lookup: CDR1 SEHNR, CDR2 FQNEAQ (reference sequence). CDR3 nucleotides: TGTGCCAGCAGCTTAGGGCGGGGGGATACCTACAATGAGCAGTTCTTC. Translating it yields CASSLGRGDTYNEQFF. The variable domain in full, with the rest retrieved from reference TRBV7-9 and TRBJ2-1, is DTGVSQNPRHKITKRGQNVTFRCDPISEHNRLYWYRQTLGQGPEFLTYFQNEAQLEKSRLLSDRFSAERPKGSFSTLEIQRTEQGDSAMYLCASSLGRGDTYNEQFFGPGTRLTVL.

The chain couples TRBV25-1 to TRBJ1-1; tentatively, D is TRBD1 (5 bases). V was shortened by 3 bases and J by 7 bases, with 18 bases between the two germline ends. CDR3 length equals 15 residues. The germline CDR1 and CDR2 sequences are MGHDK and SYGVNS. The CDR3 DNA follows: TGTGCCAGCAGTGATGGGCCTGACGGGACGGGTGAAGCTTTCTTT. It codes for CASSDGPDGTGEAFF.

This clonotype was counted only a few times. The chain employs TRBV27 and TRBJ1-3, with D possibly being TRBD1 (6 bases). This CDR3 comprises 14 residues. V dropped 5 bases and J dropped 2 bases, with 10 bases sitting between them. Germline-derived CDR1 and CDR2 are MNHEY and SMNVEV (reference sequence). The CDR3 DNA reads as TGTGCCAGCAGTGTGGGGGCGGCTGGAAACACCATATATTTT. Residues: CASSVGAAGNTIYF.

The V and J genes are TRBV19 and TRBJ2-1, with D maybe TRBD2 (5 bases). The V gene lost 4 bases and the J gene lost 10 bases, with 14 bases spanning the gap. The CDR3 extends over 13 amino acids. Germline-derived CDR1 and CDR2 are LNHDA and SQIVND (reference sequence). This CDR3 is CASSSSAGDEQFF. For the CDR3, the DNA is TGTGCCAGTAGTAGCTCCGCGGGCGACGAGCAGTTCTTC.

The CDR3 DNA reads as TGTGCCAGCAGTTACTCGCAGGGAGCTCTGAATGAGCAGTTCTTC. It encodes CASSYSQGALNEQFF. This rearrangement joins TRBV6-5 to TRBJ2-1; D could derive from TRBD1 or TRBD2 (5 bases each). Germline V gives CDR1 MNHEY, CDR2 SVGAGI. With 0 bases removed from V and 7 bases from J, the gap between germline ends came to 13 bases. This CDR3 spans 15 amino acids.

This clonotype was detected once. The chain uses TRBV11-3 and TRBJ2-3; D unclear. Trimming took 5 bases from V and 2 from J, leaving 8 bases between them. The germline V gene has CDR1 SGHNT and CDR2 YENEEA. This CDR3 spans 13 amino acids. CDR3 bases: TGTGCCAGCAGCCAAGCTAACACAGATACGCAGTATTTT. This gives the protein CASSQANTDTQYF.

This clonotype was seen a few times. The chain combines TRBV29-1 with TRBJ2-2; 9 bases align to TRBD1. V lost 4 bases, J lost 1 base, and 4 bases stayed unmatched. This CDR3 comprises 15 residues. Per germline, CDR1 SQVTM and CDR2 ANQGSEA. The CDR3 is CSVAADRGNTGELFF. For the CDR3, the DNA is TGCAGCGTTGCGGCGGACAGGGGGAACACCGGGGAGCTGTTTTTT.

The chain is built from TRBV6-1 and TRBJ1-2; TRBD1 matches 7 bases. The germline CDR1 and CDR2 sequences are MNHNS and SASEGT. J was trimmed by 4 bases and V by 5 bases; bases with no gene match: 13. CDR3 length equals 16 residues. This CDR3 reads CASSSYIGGGAYGYTF. For the CDR3, the DNA is TGTGCCAGCAGTTCCTACATAGGAGGGGGCGCCTATGGCTACACCTTC.

This clonotype is a singleton in its sample. The gene calls are TRBV19 and TRBJ2-1, with unresolved D. The CDR3 consists of 11 residues. Germline CDR1 is LNHDA and CDR2 is SQIVND (reference sequence). The germline V and J ends were trimmed by 6 bases and 9 bases, with 9 bases remaining between them. In DNA form, the CDR3 reads TGTGCCAGTAGGGCCGGCGCTGAGCAGTTCTTC. Encoded protein: CASRAGAEQFF.